The source of this T cell receptor (beta chain) is a study of TIL therapy for anti-PD-1-resistant metastatic lung cancer. The wider study: Median patient age was 54, ranging about 38-80 years. Median tumor mutation burden was under 1.9 mutations per megabase.

This was the immunoSEQ v3 assay. Some clones are missing from TCRdb's copy, which holds only in-frame ones; the method was immunoSEQ multiplex PCR. Here the sample spans under 100,000 clones, just over 65% being singletons. The germline CDR1 and CDR2 sequences are KGHDR and SFDVKD. V shed 9 bases and J 5 bases; nucleotides not matched to a gene: 20. CDR3 size: 18 residues. Study-level points and caveats: Patients were highly selected, enriched for treatment-naive, never-smoker and oncogene-addicted cases.

Documented time point: pre-treatment sample, taken before nivolumab and TIL therapy. The tumor samples were excised metastases, mostly pleural nodules or supraclavicular lymph nodes. Patients then received nivolumab; progressors got lymphodepletion, TIL and IL-2. This clone came up once. Its target is unknown. This material consisted of tumor tissue, taken at baseline. The rearrangement uses TRBV24-1 and TRBJ2-3, with TRBD2 matching 9 bases. The receptor's source is a person aged 25 to 85 with non-small cell lung cancer. The CDR3 protein is CATAGTGGAGGRGDTQYF. In DNA form, the CDR3 reads TGTGCCACCGCCGGGACGGGAGGTGCGGGAGGGCGTGGAGATACGCAGTATTTT.